These T cell receptor beta chains were read from a single sample in a study of spatial heterogeneity in lung cancer. TCRdb reanalysed the 5' RACE reads using MiXCR and keeps one entry per CDR3 protein. This table has over 75,000 distinct CDR3 sequences, approximately 21% appearing once. This sample comprised PBMCs, obtained at surgery. The source is a male donor with early-stage non-small cell lung cancer. CDR3s include the opening cysteine and the closing phenylalanine or tryptophan. The order of the fields is clone size, D gene, J gene, V gene, CDR3 protein, CDR3 DNA. The D gene is left open where the match is weak. The size entry is marked missing in some rows and otherwise reads once, few, many or a size class.

NA	NA	TRBJ2-3	TRBV12-3/TRBV12-4	CASSFFRVEGDTQYF	TGTGCCAGCAGTTTTTTTCGGGTTGAGGGGGATACGCAGTATTTT
NA	TRBD2	TRBJ2-3	TRBV2	CASSSAGGGTDTQYF	TGTGCCAGCAGTTCCGCCGGCGGGGGAACAGATACGCAGTATTTT
NA	TRBD1	TRBJ2-1	TRBV5-6	CASSFGQEEFF	TGTGCCAGCAGCTTCGGACAGGAGGAGTTCTTC
NA	NA	TRBJ2-1	TRBV5-1	CASSSGLNNEQFF	TGCGCCAGCAGCTCCGGACTAAACAATGAGCAGTTCTTC
few	NA	TRBJ1-4	TRBV5-1	CASSRTGTNEKLFF	TGCGCCAGCAGCCGGACTGGAACTAATGAAAAACTGTTTTTT
NA	TRBD1	TRBJ2-2	TRBV5-1	CASSLQGADDTGELFF	TGCGCCAGCAGCCTACAGGGGGCCGACGACACCGGGGAGCTGTTTTTT
few	TRBD1	TRBJ1-1	TRBV2	CAKGQQMNTEAFF	TGTGCCAAGGGACAGCAAATGAACACTGAAGCTTTCTTT
NA	NA	TRBJ2-7	TRBV21-1	CAGLSGPTYPYEQYF	TGTGCCGGCCTTAGCGGACCAACTTACCCCTACGAGCAGTACTTC
few	NA	TRBJ2-3	TRBV6-2/TRBV6-3	CASSYSRYTDTQYF	TGTGCCAGCAGTTACTCTAGGTACACAGATACGCAGTATTTT
medium-sized	NA	TRBJ2-5	TRBV28	CASSLEETQYF	TGTGCCAGCAGTCTGGAAGAGACCCAGTACTTC
NA	NA	TRBJ1-2	TRBV20-1	CSARRNYGYTF	TGCAGTGCTAGGCGGAACTATGGCTACACCTTC